This T cell receptor (beta chain) is from a study of cytomegalovirus exposure and HLA in healthy donors (dated by TCRdb to the late 2010s). In the study overall: An earlier analysis of several hundred of the donors reported roughly 270 Gb of sequence data and some 120 million unique TCR beta sequences from some 180 million T cells. An early release that covered around 590 HLA-typed donors contained approximately 300 gigabases of sequencing data and 65 million to 100 million unique TCR sequences. Of the approximately 400 genotyped donors, roughly 85% fell in the genetic ancestry cluster associated with self-reported Caucasian donors. The study aimed to test whether cataloging public T cell receptors could reveal signatures of past pathogen exposure. The T cell repertoires of 666 subjects were profiled by immunosequencing and related to cytomegalovirus serostatus. In addition to the first cohort of approximately 670 subjects, a separate validation cohort of 120 different subjects was used. To predict cytomegalovirus infection status, the study brought together high-throughput TCR immunosequencing, statistical association of individual TCRs with disease status, and machine learning. In a later analysis, previously published TCR beta repertoires from about 670 donors were re-analyzed and high-resolution HLA genotyping was added so that TCR occurrence patterns could be studied. The later analysis used no new phenotypic data to find candidate immune exposures, relying instead on TCR beta sequences and their occurrence across donors. In an earlier analysis of a few hundred of the donors, high-throughput TCR beta sequencing was used to judge whether each TCR beta V gene segment behaved as functional or pseudogenic. Donor age, sex, ethnicity and CMV serostatus were compiled together with the repertoire data. Genome-wide SNP genotypes for about 65% of the 666 donors were used in a later genetic analysis, which treated that subset as a discovery cohort. Every discovery cohort repertoire had been produced on one sequencing platform. HLA typing included class I and class II loci at four-digit resolution. Typing coverage differed by locus: A, B, C, DRB1 and DQB1 were typed in about 620-640 donors, DQA1 in approximately 520, DPA1 in some 610, and DPB1 in just under 480. Because of strong linkage in the cohort, roughly five DR-DQ haplotypes were treated as single units for association and clustering. Among some 410 genotyped donors of the cohort, an average of about 240,000 unique TCR beta nucleotide sequences were sequenced per donor, about a sixth of them non-productive.

Turning to this clone: Its specific antigen is unknown. Base qualities are not recorded, but no much larger clone differs from it by a single base.

Receptor libraries were prepared by the immunoSEQ multiplex PCR assay. For the multiplex PCR, a mixture combining 60 forward primers for TCR Vbeta segments and 13 reverse primers for TCR Jbeta segments was used. The CDR3 region of rearranged TCR beta genes was amplified from genomic DNA by a multiplex PCR assay. The Illumina HiSeq System was used to sequence the amplified TCR beta libraries as 87-base-pair reads. In the paper's pipeline: In a later analysis, approximately 74 million unique TCR beta chains were counted across the approximately 670 repertoires, and around 11 million of these chains were shared by at least two donors. Raw reads were error-corrected and collapsed into unique sequences with a nearest-neighbor algorithm that merged closely related sequences to remove PCR and sequencing errors. V, D and J gene segments were assigned by aligning CDR3 sequences to IMGT reference sequences. Each retained sequence needed at least a six-nucleotide match to both a V gene segment and a J gene segment. Rearrangements were called productive when the CDR3 lacked stop codons and stayed in frame with V and J; all others were non-productive. CDR3 was defined by IMGT convention, running from the second conserved V-encoded cysteine to the conserved J-encoded phenylalanine. The earlier analysis of about 640 of the donors excluded any sequence lacking an unambiguous match to a single V gene segment. An earlier analysis of some 610 of the donors called V segments functional above 56.7% productive rearrangements and segregating when the between-donor standard deviation exceeded 5%. A statistical classification framework was developed to diagnose cytomegalovirus status using the catalog of TCR beta chain sequences. A later analysis assigned V and J genes by comparing TCR nucleotide sequences with IMGT/GENE-DB human TR gene sequences. A later analysis assigned CDR3 sequences and most-parsimonious VDJ recombination scenarios with the TCRdist pipeline. In a later analysis, each TCR beta chain was defined by its CDR3 amino acid sequence together with its V-gene family, and reads lacking a unique V-gene family were excluded. In a later analysis, fewer than 600 highly shared, low-generation-probability nucleotide sequences were removed to address suspected cross-contamination and a sequencing artifact. In a later analysis, a clonal expansion index was calculated for each public chain from normalized within-repertoire ranks of inferred template counts. In a later analysis, generation probabilities were computed using a VDJ recombination model fitted to out-of-frame rearrangements, and the results were checked against IGoR. A later analysis scored TCR-TCR, TCR-HLA and TCR-CMV co-occurrence with hypergeometric tests, applying a repertoire-size bias correction to TCR pairs. A later analysis estimated false discovery rates by permuting HLA or CMV assignments 20 times. In a later analysis, co-occurring TCRs were grouped using DBSCAN, with TCRdist sequence similarity added in when clustering inside HLA-allele-positive subsets. For co-occurrence clustering, repertoires with fewer than 30,000 or more than 120,000 public chains were excluded, along with five repertoires with anomalous nucleotide sharing. Entries here come from immuneACCESS through TCRdb and include only in-frame sequences with V and J called. Some clones fail to appear in such tables; in the studies checked, an unresolved V gene covers under half of the shortfall, and the cause of the remainder is unknown. V, J and clone size reflect that table, while D and trimming were determined from the DNA. Counted in this sample were about 160,000 clones; roughly two thirds of them appeared once. Together, the top ten hold under 3.5% of the sample.

The cohort was made up of approximately 700 healthy bone marrow donors. All cohort members were sampled while nominally healthy, although unrecorded immune exposures were likely present. The donor tested CMV seronegative and was one of the 352 seronegative cohort members. Every donor gave a peripheral blood sample, and the peripheral blood mononuclear cells from that sample were used for TCR beta sequencing. The Qiagen DNeasy Blood Extraction Kit was used to extract genomic DNA from the blood cell samples. The paper as a whole reports these results and caveats: A later analysis found that TCR association rates varied across HLA loci, with DRB1 alleles showing the most associated TCRs and HLA-C alleles the fewest. HLA typing was unavailable for some donors at each locus, so association tests used only the typed subset. Linkage disequilibrium might explain the correlated functional status among segregating V segments, but an unknown experimental factor could not be ruled out. A later analysis associated 16,951 TCR beta sequences with specific HLA alleles at a false discovery rate of 0.05. According to a later analysis, most CMV-associated TCR beta chains appeared to be HLA-restricted, and the HLA associations seemed to be driven largely by CMV exposure. In a later genetic analysis, a missense DCLRE1C variant was associated with V-gene and J-gene trimming of TCR beta chains, and the association was replicated in an independent cohort. Because counts were too low, roughly 18 rarely observed V segments, including chromosome 9 orphons, were left out of the earlier analysis of 587 of the donors. Cytomegalovirus status was reported to be diagnosed by the classifier with high specificity and sensitivity in both the original and validation cohorts. Across donors, most TCR sequences were observed very rarely, whereas some public TCRs were present in many individuals. Presence/absence analyses assumed roughly uniform sequencing depth across donors, an assumption that may not hold. Three of the identified cytomegalovirus-associated TCR beta chains were confirmed in vitro to be specific for cytomegalovirus antigens. Strong co-occurrence of HLA alleles, especially DR and DQ, made assigning TCR associations to individual alleles difficult. A group of highly shared sequence variants was considered likely to be a technical artifact of the sequencing pipeline. Compared with the roughly 710-donor mean, donors in an Asian-associated ancestry cluster had fewer N-insertions in productive TCRs, according to a later genetic analysis. In an earlier analysis of approximately 600 of the donors, most TCR beta V segments were observed in productive rearrangements about 87% or about 30% of the time, broadly matching IMGT annotations. A further reported finding was that TCR beta sequences accurately predicted the HLA-A and HLA-B alleles for most subjects in the first cohort. A total of some 180 TCR beta chains were listed by the study as associated with cytomegalovirus. The 87-base-pair reads could not distinguish some IMGT-functional V segments, including TRBV6-2 and TRBV6-3, so those segments were excluded. In a later analysis, HLA-associated TCR beta chains showed more clonal expansion and lower generation probabilities than non-associated chains that were equally common. According to the authors, the approach could potentially be generalized to other disease states and immunological phenotypes. In this cohort, only TCR beta chains were sequenced, and detectable features were limited by the absence of alpha or paired-chain data. Immune exposure information for the cohort was limited to CMV serostatus. A later analysis reported that several top co-occurrence clusters appeared linked to parvovirus B19, influenza, CMV and Epstein-Barr virus.

V and J lose 3 bases and 8 bases, and a span of 8 bases separates them. The CDR3 spans 12 residues, from the cysteine through the phenylalanine. The CDR3 DNA has 36 bases and is translated from base 1. CDR1 and CDR2, per the germline V gene, are MNHNS and SASEGT. Sample: PBMCs. Recombination connected TRBV6-1 to TRBJ2-1, and possibly TRBD2, on 6 matching bases. The receptor's source is a woman in her twenties or thirties in good health and CMV-seronegative. The sequence in DNA is TGTGCCAGCAGTGAGACTAGTCATGAGCAGTTCTTC. It translates to CASSETSHEQFF.